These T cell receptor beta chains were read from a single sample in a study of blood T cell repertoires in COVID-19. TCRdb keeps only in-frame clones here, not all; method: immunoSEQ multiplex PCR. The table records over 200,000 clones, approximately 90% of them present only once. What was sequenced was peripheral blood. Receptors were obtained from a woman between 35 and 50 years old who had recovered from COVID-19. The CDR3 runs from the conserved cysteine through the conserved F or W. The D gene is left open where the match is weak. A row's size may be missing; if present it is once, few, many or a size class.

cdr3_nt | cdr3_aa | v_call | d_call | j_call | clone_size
TGTGCCAGCAGACAGGGGGGTTCCTTTCGACAGTACTTC | CASRQGGSFRQYF | TRBV6-5 | TRBD1 | TRBJ2-7 | NA
TGTGCCAGCAGCGTAGAGGTAGGACTAGCGGGACGGACCGGGGAGCTGTTTTTT | CASSVEVGLAGRTGELFF | TRBV9 | TRBD2 | TRBJ2-2 | NA
TGTGCCAGTAGTATCAGACAGGGGAACCAGCCCCAGCATTTT | CASSIRQGNQPQHF | TRBV19 | TRBD1 | TRBJ1-5 | NA
TGCGCCAGCAGCCGGAACGGAGGGCCGGCCAATGAGCAGTTCTTC | CASSRNGGPANEQFF | TRBV5-1 | NA | TRBJ2-1 | NA
TGTGCCAGCAGCGTACTTGGGGAGGGAGGGGAGCTGTTTTTT | CASSVLGEGGELFF | TRBV9 | TRBD2 | TRBJ2-2 | NA
TGTGCCAGCAGCGCAGGGGAAGGCTATAATTCACCCCTCCACTTT | CASSAGEGYNSPLHF | TRBV9 | NA | TRBJ1-6 | NA
TGTGCCTGGAGCCCCGGGACTAGCGGGAGGGCCAGGCCCTACGAGCAGTACTTC | CAWSPGTSGRARPYEQYF | TRBV30 | TRBD2 | TRBJ2-7 | once
TGTGCCAGCAGCTTATCTCCCGACAGGGCTTGGGGACGCCAGCAGTTCTTC | CASSLSPDRAWGRQQFF | TRBV11-2 | TRBD1 | TRBJ2-1 | NA
TGCAGCGTCCCCAGGGGGGCACAAGATACGCAGTATTTT | CSVPRGAQDTQYF | TRBV29-1 | NA | TRBJ2-3 | NA
TGTGCCAGCAGTTTGGCGAGGGAATATGGCTACACCTTC | CASSLAREYGYTF | TRBV12-3/TRBV12-4 | NA | TRBJ1-2 | NA
TGTGCCAGCAGGCCCGGACAGGGAAATCAGCCCCAGCATTTT | CASRPGQGNQPQHF | TRBV28 | TRBD1 | TRBJ1-5 | few
TGTGCCAGTCAAAGAGACAGGGCGCGGAACACCATATATTTT | CASQRDRARNTIYF | TRBV11-2 | TRBD1 | TRBJ1-3 | NA
TGCGCCAGCAGCCAAGATGTTGGCGGCCCTGGCTACACCTTC | CASSQDVGGPGYTF | TRBV4-3 | NA | TRBJ1-2 | NA
TGTGCCAGCAGCCCAGGGGGACCCAGCTCCGGGGAGCTGTTTTTT | CASSPGGPSSGELFF | TRBV27 | TRBD1 | TRBJ2-2 | NA
TGCGCCAGCAGCCCCCTTGCCAGCGGCTCCTACAATGAGCAGTTCTTC | CASSPLASGSYNEQFF | TRBV5-1 | NA | TRBJ2-1 | NA
TGTGCCAGCAGCGGGGGGGGTAATTCACCCCTCCACTTT | CASSGGGNSPLHF | TRBV9 | NA | TRBJ1-6 | NA
TGTGCCGTCAGCGGGAGGTCCTACAATGAGCAGTTCTTC | CAVSGRSYNEQFF | TRBV10-3 | TRBD2 | TRBJ2-1 | NA
TGTGCCAGCACACCAATGGGATGGCAGGGGCGGGCTTTCTTT | CASTPMGWQGRAFF | TRBV27 | NA | TRBJ1-1 | NA
TGTGCCAGCAGTGAAGACCACCGGACTAGCCTGGTCTACGAGCAGTACTTC | CASSEDHRTSLVYEQYF | TRBV6-1 | TRBD2 | TRBJ2-7 | few
TGCGCCAGCAGCCCGGGACTAGCGGGAGGGCCTGGGGAGACCCAGTACTTC | CASSPGLAGGPGETQYF | TRBV5-1 | TRBD2 | TRBJ2-5 | NA
TGTGCCAGTAGTTCCCCCCTGAGTGAAAAACTGTTTTTT | CASSSPLSEKLFF | TRBV19 | NA | TRBJ1-4 | NA
TGCGCCAGCAGCCCGTGGGCGACTAGCGGGACAGGTGGGACCCAGTACTTC | CASSPWATSGTGGTQYF | TRBV4-3 | TRBD2 | TRBJ2-5 | NA
TGTGCCAGCACCCCCTGGGGGGGGAAACAAGAGACCCAGTACTTC | CASTPWGGKQETQYF | TRBV6-5 | TRBD2 | TRBJ2-5 | NA
TGTGCCAGCAGTTTGGGCAGAGACGATCAGCCCCAGCATTTT | CASSLGRDDQPQHF | TRBV6-2/TRBV6-3 | NA | TRBJ1-5 | NA
TGTGCCGGCCAAAGGGACAGGGGGGGAACATTCTATAATTCACCCCTCCACTTT | CAGQRDRGGTFYNSPLHF | TRBV28 | TRBD1 | TRBJ1-6 | NA
TGTGCCAGCAGCCCGACCAGAGGGATCGGGAACACTGAAGCTTTCTTT | CASSPTRGIGNTEAFF | TRBV7-2 | NA | TRBJ1-1 | NA
TGTGCCAGTAGTACGGGTAGACGCCTTAACGCCAAAACTGAAGCTTTCTTT | CASSTGRRLNAKTEAFF | TRBV19 | NA | TRBJ1-1 | NA
TGTGCCAGCAGTTCCTCGGGACAGGGGGGTGAAGCTTTCTTT | CASSSSGQGGEAFF | TRBV27 | TRBD1 | TRBJ1-1 | once
TGTGCCAGCAGTTTGGCCAGAAACTATGGCTACACCTTC | CASSLARNYGYTF | TRBV27 | NA | TRBJ1-2 | NA
TGCGCCAGCAGCCAGCCCAGGGTGTCTGGGGCCAACGTCCTGACTTTC | CASSQPRVSGANVLTF | TRBV4-3 | NA | TRBJ2-6 | few
TGTGCCAGCACCCGGGTAGGGGACACTGAAGCTTTCTTT | CASTRVGDTEAFF | TRBV12-3/TRBV12-4 | NA | TRBJ1-1 | NA
TGCGCCAGCAGCCGTGGGGGGGCCGCCCGCCGCTCTGGGGCCAACGTCCTGACTTTC | CASSRGGAARRSGANVLTF | TRBV4-3 | NA | TRBJ2-6 | NA
TGTGCCTGGAGTGTTGGGGCGGATGAAAAACTGTTTTTT | CAWSVGADEKLFF | TRBV30 | NA | TRBJ1-4 | NA
TGCAGCGTTGAAGACCGCGTTAGCCGTGGGGGGAGAGCCTACGAGCAGTACTTC | CSVEDRVSRGGRAYEQYF | TRBV29-1 | NA | TRBJ2-7 | few
TGTGCCTGGAGTGATGCAGTTGAGCAGTTCTTC | CAWSDAVEQFF | TRBV30 | NA | TRBJ2-1 | NA